This passage covers 18 T cell receptor beta chains from one sample sequenced in a study of identifying expanded T cells in peripheral blood. Sequencing used immunoSEQ multiplex PCR; TCRdb keeps in-frame clones, though not all of them. This sample carries about 86,000 clones, approximately 85% of them seen once, and the ten largest clones take approximately 5%. The specimen sequenced was blood. These TCRs come from a person between 18 and 75 years old in good health.

This chain joins TRBV14 and TRBJ2-1; no clear D gene. Germline values: CDR1 SGHDN, CDR2 FVKESK. Between the trimmed V and J ends, which lost 3 bases and 5 bases, there was a span of 8 bases. CDR3 length: 13 amino acids. CDR3 loop: CASSHQANNEQFF. CDR3 in DNA: TGTGCCAGCAGCCACCAAGCGAACAATGAGCAGTTCTTC.

The chain carries TRBV29-1 and TRBJ1-1, with D possibly matching TRBD1 (5 bases). CDR1 is SQVTM, CDR2 ANQGSEA, per germline. The CDR3 consists of 13 residues. V dropped 2 bases and J dropped 0 bases, with 7 bases sitting between them. Written as DNA, the CDR3 is TGCAGCGTTGAAAGGGGCTTGAACACTGAAGCTTTCTTT. It translates to CSVERGLNTEAFF.

The chain is built from TRBV6-1 and TRBJ1-6, with unresolved D. CDR3 length equals 14 residues. V was shortened by 4 bases and J by 9 bases, with 13 bases between the two germline ends. Germline CDR1 is MNHNS and CDR2 is SASEGT. CDR3 amino acids: CASSGTDFGSPLHF. The CDR3 DNA follows: TGTGCCAGCAGTGGCACGGACTTTGGTTCACCCCTCCACTTT.

The chain is built from TRBV7-6 and TRBJ1-1; weak D call: TRBD1 (5 bases). CDR1 is SGHVS and CDR2 is FNYEAQ in the germline V gene. Trimming removed 4 bases from V and 0 bases from J, with 9 bases in between. The CDR3 is made up of 14 amino acids. The CDR3 sequence: CASSYGTVNTEAFF. Here the CDR3 DNA reads TGTGCCAGCAGCTACGGGACCGTGAACACTGAAGCTTTCTTT.

The chain couples TRBV25-1 to TRBJ2-1; 9 positions agree with TRBD2. This CDR3 contains 17 residues. The trim removed 8 bases at V and 7 bases at J, leaving 18 bases unmatched. Germline loops: CDR1 MGHDK, CDR2 SYGVNS. The CDR3 region is CASLSGGGARDFNEQFF. In DNA, the CDR3 is TGTGCCAGCCTCTCGGGCGGGGGGGCACGGGATTTTAATGAGCAGTTCTTC.

The V gene is TRBV4-1, the J gene TRBJ1-2; D is uncertain. The germline V gene has CDR1 MGHRA and CDR2 YSYEKL. V dropped 0 bases and J dropped 6 bases, with 14 bases sitting between them. The CDR3 length is 15 residues. The DNA for the CDR3 is TGCGCCAGCAGCCAAGAAGAGGCACTAAAGGATGGCTACACCTTC. Protein sequence: CASSQEEALKDGYTF.

V and J are TRBV18 and TRBJ1-1; a possible D gene is TRBD1 (5 bases). V lost 6 bases and J 0 bases, leaving 17 bases between the germline ends. Germline-derived CDR1 and CDR2 are KGHSH and LQKENI. This CDR3 has 16 amino acids. CDR3 DNA sequence: TGTGCCAGCTCGGCCAACAGGCAAATCATGAACACTGAAGCTTTCTTT. Translating it yields CASSANRQIMNTEAFF.

Regarding this clone: The same CDR3 can be traced to other DNA sequences in this sample. V usage is TRBV2 and J usage is TRBJ1-5; tentatively, D is TRBD1 (5 bases). V lost 3 bases and J lost 6, with 6 bases in between. The CDR3 spans 12 residues. Germline V lookup: CDR1 SNHLY, CDR2 FYNNEI. The CDR3 loop reads CASSDTGQPQHF. The DNA for the CDR3 is TGTGCCAGCAGTGACACAGGTCAGCCCCAGCATTTT.

This chain links TRBV6-1 with TRBJ2-1; 10 nucleotides align to TRBD1. With V trimmed by 3 bases and J by 8 bases, 10 bases remained unmatched. The CDR3 spans 16 residues. CDR1 is MNHNS and CDR2 is SASEGT in the germline V gene. The CDR3 here is CASSETGGRGQYEQFF. The CDR3 DNA follows: TGTGCCAGCAGTGAGACAGGGGGCAGAGGACAATATGAGCAGTTCTTC.

V usage is TRBV5-1 and J usage is TRBJ2-5; 9 bases match TRBD2. Germline CDR1 is SGHRS and CDR2 is YFSETQ. With V trimmed by 5 bases and J by 1 base, 9 bases remained unmatched. The length of the CDR3 is 16 residues. The CDR3 sequence: CASSLGSSGTQETQYF. For the CDR3, the DNA is TGCGCCAGCAGTCTTGGTTCTAGCGGGACCCAAGAGACCCAGTACTTC.

The chain links TRBV29-1 to TRBJ2-3; D is perhaps TRBD2 (6 bases). In germline, CDR1 is SQVTM, CDR2 ANQGSEA. Trimming shortened V by 3 bases and J by 0 bases, and 13 bases separated the two germline ends. The CDR3 has 15 residues. The CDR3 protein is CSVEEGKGSTDTQYF. In DNA, the CDR3 is TGCAGCGTTGAGGAGGGTAAGGGAAGCACAGATACGCAGTATTTT.

The V call is TRBV10-1, the J call TRBJ1-6, with 7 bases identical to TRBD1. Germline V gene lookup returns CDR1 WNHNN and CDR2 SYGVQD (reference sequence). J gave up 7 bases and V 4 bases, and 7 bases lay outside the gene matches. The CDR3 has 15 amino acids. For the CDR3, the DNA is TGCGCCAGCAGTGGAGACAGGGCTTGGAATTCACCCCTCCACTTT. It is translated as CASSGDRAWNSPLHF.

This clone was seen once. This chain links TRBV7-2 with TRBJ2-1; 8 bases agree with TRBD1. Germline CDR1 is SGHTA and CDR2 is FQGNSA. The junction had 5 bases not matched to a gene; V was cut back by 4 bases and J by 3 bases. The CDR3 sequence is 15 residues long. The CDR3 spells CASSSQGAGYNEQFF. As DNA, the CDR3 is TGTGCCAGCAGCTCCCAGGGGGCCGGCTACAATGAGCAGTTCTTC.

The chain employs TRBV5-1 and TRBJ2-6; no reliable D call. This CDR3 has 17 amino acids. CDR1 and CDR2 (germline): SGHRS, YFSETQ. Trimming left V 0 bases short and J 0 bases short, with 10 bases between. CDR3 sequence: CASSLGHSSSGANVLTF. The CDR3 DNA is TGCGCCAGCAGCTTGGGACACTCTAGCTCTGGGGCCAACGTCCTGACTTTC.

The rearrangement links TRBV11-2 to TRBJ2-1; D gene unclear. Germline V lookup: CDR1 SGHAT, CDR2 FQNNGV. The ends were cut back, 2 bases at V and 8 bases at J, with 10 bases in the middle. This CDR3 has 13 residues. The CDR3 DNA sequence: TGTGCCAGCAGCTTACCCCCCCTTGATGAGCAGTTCTTC. Its protein is CASSLPPLDEQFF.

Concerning this clone itself: A junction boundary mismatches the germline segment, possibly from a read error. The chain combines TRBV11-2 with TRBJ2-7; D possibly corresponds to TRBD2 (5 bases). The CDR3 covers 13 residues. In germline, CDR1 is SGHAT, CDR2 FQNNGV. CDR3 loop: CASSLVKGQDLDF. The CDR3 DNA follows: TGTGCCAGCAGCTTAGTTAAAGGGCAGGACTTAGACTTC. The full variable domain, its missing parts supplied by reference TRBV11-2 and TRBJ2-7, is EAGVAQSPRYKIIEKRQSVAFWCNPISGHATLYWYQQILGQGPKLLIQFQNNGVVDDSQLPKDRFSAERLKGVDSTLKIQPAKLEDSAVYLCASSLVKGQDLDFGPGTRLTVT.

This chain links TRBV5-1 with TRBJ2-7, with D perhaps matching TRBD1 or TRBD2 (5 bases each). Germline values: CDR1 SGHRS, CDR2 YFSETQ. Trimming took 0 bases from V and 3 from J, leaving 16 bases between them. CDR3 length equals 16 residues. CDR3 in DNA: TGCGCCAGCAGCTTGGGGACCTCCCGGGGCTACTACGAGCAGTACTTC. Protein: CASSLGTSRGYYEQYF.

The V and J genes are TRBV4-1 and TRBJ2-5; D is perhaps TRBD1 (5 bases). Looked up from germline, CDR1 is MGHRA and CDR2 is YSYEKL. V was clipped by 4 bases and J by 9 bases, with 18 bases between them. The CDR3 is 14 amino acids. This CDR3 reads CASSPAPRVAAQYF. The CDR3 coding sequence is TGCGCCAGCAGCCCGGCCCCCAGGGTGGCGGCCCAGTACTTC.